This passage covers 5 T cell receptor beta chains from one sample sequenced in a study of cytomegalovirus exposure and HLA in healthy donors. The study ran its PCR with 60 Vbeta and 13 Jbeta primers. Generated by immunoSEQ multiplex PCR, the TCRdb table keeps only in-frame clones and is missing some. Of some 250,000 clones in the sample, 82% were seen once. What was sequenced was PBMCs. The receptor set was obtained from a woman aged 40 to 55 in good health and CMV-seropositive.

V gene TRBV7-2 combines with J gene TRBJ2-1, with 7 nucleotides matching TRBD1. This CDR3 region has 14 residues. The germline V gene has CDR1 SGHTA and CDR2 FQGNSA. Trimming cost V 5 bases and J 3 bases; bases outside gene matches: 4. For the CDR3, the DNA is TGTGCCAGCAGCCTACGGGACAGCTACAATGAGCAGTTCTTC. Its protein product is CASSLRDSYNEQFF.

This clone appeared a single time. The CDR3 loop reads CASSYVLAGGPDTQYF. DNA of the CDR3: TGTGCCAGCAGTTACGTTCTAGCGGGGGGCCCAGATACGCAGTATTTT. The genes are TRBV6-5 and TRBJ2-3; the match to TRBD2 covers 11 bases. Germline V lookup: CDR1 MNHEY, CDR2 SVGAGI. Trimming removed 2 bases from V and 4 bases from J; junction bases left unmatched: 5. The CDR3 has 16 amino acids.

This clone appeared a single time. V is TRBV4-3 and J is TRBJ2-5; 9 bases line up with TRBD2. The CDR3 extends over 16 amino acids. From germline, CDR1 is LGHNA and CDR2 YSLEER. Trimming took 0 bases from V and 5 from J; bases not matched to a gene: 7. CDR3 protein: CASSQDRRGGRETQYF. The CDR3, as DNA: TGCGCCAGCAGCCAAGATAGGCGGGGGGGCCGTGAGACCCAGTACTTC.

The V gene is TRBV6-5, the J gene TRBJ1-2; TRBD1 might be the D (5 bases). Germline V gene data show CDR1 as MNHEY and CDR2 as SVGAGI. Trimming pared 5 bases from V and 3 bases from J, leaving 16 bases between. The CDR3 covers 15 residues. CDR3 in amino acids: CASSRGFRADYGYTF. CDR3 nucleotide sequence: TGTGCCAGCAGTAGGGGCTTCCGGGCCGACTATGGCTACACCTTC.

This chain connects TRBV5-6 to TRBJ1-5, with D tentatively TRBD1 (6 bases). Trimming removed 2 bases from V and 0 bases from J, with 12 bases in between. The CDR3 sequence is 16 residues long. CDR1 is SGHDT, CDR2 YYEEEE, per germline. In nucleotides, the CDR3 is TGTGCCAGCAGCTTCGCCGGACAGTTTAGCAATCAGCCCCAGCATTTT. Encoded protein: CASSFAGQFSNQPQHF.